This T cell receptor beta chain appears in the sequencing data of a study of T cell responses to AZD1222 COVID-19 vaccine. Findings and limits, study-wide: Donors in the cohort were predominantly white British and more often female, and clonal diversity was possibly underestimated. Two AZD1222 administrations were followed by greater Spike-specific TCR breadth and depth. With dominance at 160-218 and 743-854, vaccine-associated CD4 TCRs spanned spike. Of the AZD1222 recipients, only 5 to 7 were seropositive at baseline.

This clone appeared once. Antigen unknown. Measured with immunoSEQ multiplex PCR; TCRdb has only the in-frame clones, and not every one. Of around 120,000 clones in the sample, 88% were seen once. Trimming stripped 1 base from V and 1 base from J, with 8 bases between. The CDR3 covers 14 residues. The germline gives CDR1 SGHRS, CDR2 YFSETQ. The receptor comes from an adult in good health. V and J are TRBV5-1 and TRBJ2-5; a weak D match, TRBD1 (5 bases). The sample here was peripheral blood, taken on day 0 of AZD1222 vaccination. CDR3 region: CASSLKGPQETQYF. DNA for the CDR3: TGCGCCAGCAGCTTGAAGGGGCCCCAAGAGACCCAGTACTTC.